This T cell receptor (beta chain) originates from a study of CXCR3-negative and CXCR3-positive naive CD8 T cells. About this clonotype: Its antigen is currently unknown.

The libraries of TRB cDNA were constructed through 5' RACE using UMI labels. TCRdb reanalyzed the 5' RACE reads, giving one entry per CDR3 protein sequence and no DNA. This table holds about 120,000 distinct CDR3 sequences. Points from the study as a whole: A higher hydrophobicity marked the TRB CDR3s of CXCR3-positive naive cells versus CXCR3-negative naive cells.

The sample taken for sequencing was naive CXCR3+ CD8+ T cells from blood. Described subset: CD45RO-CCR7+CD27+CD95- naive CD8+ T cells expressing CXCR3 (TNR3+). This sequence originates from a human donor in good health. Some clones in this sample may be carry-over from other donors' samples.

The CDR3 sequence: CATRTSGSDEQFF. V is TRBV7-9 and J is TRBJ2-1; TCRdb names TRBD2, which stays unverified in the absence of DNA. CDR1 and CDR2 from the germline V gene are SEHNR and FQNEAQ (reference sequence). The CDR3 runs to 13 residues.